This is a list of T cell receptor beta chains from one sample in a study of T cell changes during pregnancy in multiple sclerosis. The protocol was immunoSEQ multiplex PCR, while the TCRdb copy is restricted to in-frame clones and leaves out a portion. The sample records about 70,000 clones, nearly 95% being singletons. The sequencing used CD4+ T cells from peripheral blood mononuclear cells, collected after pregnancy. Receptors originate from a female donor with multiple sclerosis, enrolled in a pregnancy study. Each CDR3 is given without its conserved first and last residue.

CDR3: ASRQGFYEQY; J: TRBJ2-7; V: TRBV6-1
CDR3: ASRDDRARYEQY; J: TRBJ2-7; V: TRBV28
CDR3: ASSPRASGGPGSTQY; J: TRBJ2-5; V: TRBV11-2
CDR3: ASSLEGLGRHEQF; J: TRBJ2-1; V: TRBV11-1
CDR3: SVGSGGQETQY; J: TRBJ2-5; V: TRBV29-1
CDR3: ASSLPASGNEQF; J: TRBJ2-1; V: TRBV28
CDR3: ASSTGWGYT; J: TRBJ1-2; V: TRBV6-6
CDR3: ASSLEIRPYEQY; J: TRBJ2-7; V: TRBV7-8
CDR3: ASNYQGTEAF; J: TRBJ1-1; V: TRBV28
CDR3: ASSLRRDYSGANVLT; J: TRBJ2-6; V: TRBV5-1
CDR3: ASSLTGSSTDTQY; J: TRBJ2-3; V: TRBV9
CDR3: ASSDRGSYEQY; J: TRBJ2-7; V: TRBV19
CDR3: ASSLAAGPGGETQY; J: TRBJ2-5; V: TRBV5-6
CDR3: ASRRTDGDTEAF; J: TRBJ1-1; V: TRBV21-1
CDR3: ASSIYTREKLF; J: TRBJ1-4; V: TRBV19
CDR3: ASSFQNTEAF; J: TRBJ1-1; V: TRBV5-8
CDR3: ASSQVRGTNEKLF; J: TRBJ1-4; V: TRBV4-1
CDR3: ASSVGVGGGTDTQY; J: TRBJ2-3; V: TRBV9
CDR3: AGPGLADNEQF; J: TRBJ2-1; V: TRBV30
CDR3: ASSPQAVNFYRY; J: TRBJ2-3; V: TRBV28
CDR3: AWSAGLAGGYEQY; J: TRBJ2-7; V: TRBV30
CDR3: ASSVGGRMNTEAF; J: TRBJ1-1; V: TRBV9
CDR3: SAPQGYT; J: TRBJ1-2; V: TRBV20-1
CDR3: ASSYSGTGTEAF; J: TRBJ1-1; V: TRBV6-5
CDR3: SVEEGQGLGEKLF; J: TRBJ1-4; V: TRBV29-1
CDR3: ASYRDRGTPLH; J: TRBJ1-6; V: TRBV6-1
CDR3: ASSSPSDSYNEQF; J: TRBJ2-1; V: TRBV7-9
CDR3: ASSPIGNRRGNQPQH; J: TRBJ1-5; V: TRBV27
CDR3: ASSPQGLAEETQY; J: TRBJ2-5; V: TRBV18
CDR3: ASAQGAGNTEAF; J: TRBJ1-1; V: TRBV5-1
CDR3: SAGQGAEETQY; J: TRBJ2-5; V: TRBV29-1
CDR3: ASSVEGRAGELF; J: TRBJ2-2; V: TRBV9
CDR3: ASSVDHRRDSGNTIY; J: TRBJ1-3; V: TRBV9
CDR3: ASGEDLPSGYT; J: TRBJ1-2; V: TRBV2
CDR3: AWSGSGFTGELF; J: TRBJ2-2; V: TRBV30
CDR3: ASRLVRDISYEQY; J: TRBJ2-7; V: TRBV5-1
CDR3: AWRPAGPGETQY; J: TRBJ2-5; V: TRBV30
CDR3: ASSVGLPSYNEQF; J: TRBJ2-1; V: TRBV9
CDR3: ASSPQSIGQTEAF; J: TRBJ1-1; V: TRBV18